A selection of T cell receptor beta chains follows, all from one sample in a study of T cell responses to AZD1222 COVID-19 vaccine. Profiling relied on immunoSEQ multiplex PCR, and the TCRdb table lists in-frame clones only, not all of them. The data hold 160,000 or so clones, with about 89% observed a single time. The sequencing used peripheral blood, collected 28 days after the second AZD1222 dose. These receptors were collected from an adult who received the AZD1222 COVID-19 vaccine. CDR3s include the opening cysteine and the closing phenylalanine or tryptophan. The D gene is left open where the match is weak. Some rows have no size entry. The others give once, few or many, or a class for an expanded clone.

clone_size | j_call | v_call | d_call | cdr3_nt | cdr3_aa
- | TRBJ2-5 | TRBV7-9 | TRBD2 | TGTGCCAGCAGCCTAGCGGGGGGTCCCAAAGAGACCCAGTACTTC | CASSLAGGPKETQYF
- | TRBJ2-6 | TRBV6-1 | TRBD2 | TGTGCCAGCAGTGAGTGGGGAGGGAGACCGACCGGGGCCAACGTCCTGACTTTC | CASSEWGGRPTGANVLTF
- | TRBJ1-1 | TRBV5-1 | - | TGCGCCAGCAGCGCGCAGGGTCACACTGAAGCTTTCTTT | CASSAQGHTEAFF
- | TRBJ2-7 | TRBV7-3 | TRBD1 | TGTGCCAGCAGGCCGACAGGGGGCTCCTACGAGCAGTACTTC | CASRPTGGSYEQYF
- | TRBJ2-7 | TRBV19 | TRBD1 | TGTGCCAGTAGTATAACAGGGGGGACCTACGAGCAGTACTTC | CASSITGGTYEQYF
- | TRBJ1-2 | TRBV3-1/TRBV3-2 | - | TGTGCCAGCAGCCATAATGATGGCTACACCTTC | CASSHNDGYTF
- | TRBJ2-2 | TRBV7-3 | TRBD2 | TGTGCCAGCAGCTTTAGCGGGACCGGGGAGCTGTTTTTT | CASSFSGTGELFF
- | TRBJ2-1 | TRBV19 | - | TGTGCCAGTAAAGTACGGGGGGCTCATTACAATGAGCAGTTCTTC | CASKVRGAHYNEQFF
- | TRBJ2-1 | TRBV10-3 | - | TGTGCCACCGCCCAAATCGGGGATGAGCAGTTCTTC | CATAQIGDEQFF
- | TRBJ2-7 | TRBV19 | - | TGTGCCAGTAGTACGACAGCCTCCTACGAGCAGTACTTC | CASSTTASYEQYF
once | TRBJ2-2 | TRBV28 | TRBD1 | TGTGCCAGCAGTTTATTGGCCACTAACAGGGGGCGGACCGGGGAGCTGTTTTTT | CASSLLATNRGRTGELFF
- | TRBJ2-3 | TRBV4-2 | TRBD1 | TGTGCCAGCAGCCAAGGCCTGGGACAGGGCACAGATACGCAGTATTTT | CASSQGLGQGTDTQYF
- | TRBJ1-1 | TRBV19 | TRBD1 | TGTGCCAGTAGTATAACAGGGGGCAAGAACACTGAAGCTTTCTTT | CASSITGGKNTEAFF
- | TRBJ2-4 | TRBV19 | TRBD1 | TGTGCCAGTAGTATAGTAGCCAGGGGGCTATATTCCAAAAACATTCAGTACTTC | CASSIVARGLYSKNIQYF
- | TRBJ2-7 | TRBV7-2 | TRBD2 | TGTGCCAGCAGCTTAGGGCGGGGAGGGTCCTACGAGCAGTACTTC | CASSLGRGGSYEQYF
- | TRBJ1-1 | TRBV4-2 | - | TGTGCCAGCAGCCAAGAATCGAACACTGAAGCTTTCTTT | CASSQESNTEAFF
- | TRBJ1-1 | TRBV6-6 | - | TGTGCCAGCAGTTACTCTCAAGTCTCGAACACTGAAGCTTTCTTT | CASSYSQVSNTEAFF
- | TRBJ1-4 | TRBV10-3 | - | TGTGCCATGAGCCCATCCGGGTTGGAAAAACTGTTTTTT | CAMSPSGLEKLFF
- | TRBJ2-7 | TRBV7-2 | - | TGTGCCAGCAGCTTACCAGCCGCCTACGAGCAGTACTTC | CASSLPAAYEQYF
- | TRBJ2-2 | TRBV19 | - | TGTGCCAGCCGGACGGGCGTCGGCACCGGGGAGCTGTTTTTT | CASRTGVGTGELFF
- | TRBJ1-2 | TRBV7-9 | - | TGTGCCAGCAGCCAAACGGGGATCTCGGCTGGCTACACCTTC | CASSQTGISAGYTF
- | TRBJ2-3 | TRBV5-6 | - | TGTGCCAGCAGCTTCCCTGGTCTAAGCACAGATACGCAGTATTTT | CASSFPGLSTDTQYF
- | TRBJ2-1 | TRBV5-4 | TRBD2 | TGTGCCAGCAGCCCTTCGGGACTAGCTTTGTATGAGCAGTTCTTC | CASSPSGLALYEQFF
- | TRBJ1-1 | TRBV18 | - | TGTGCCAGCTCAACAGGTTCGAACACTGAAGCTTTCTTT | CASSTGSNTEAFF
- | TRBJ2-7 | TRBV5-4 | TRBD1 | TGTGCCAGCAGCAGAAAACCGGGACAGGGAGCCTACGAGCAGTACTTC | CASSRKPGQGAYEQYF
- | TRBJ1-5 | TRBV18 | - | TGTGCCAGCTCACCAGGGGACGGAAATCAGCCCCAGCATTTT | CASSPGDGNQPQHF
- | TRBJ2-5 | TRBV19 | TRBD1 | TGTGCCAGTAGTATATCAGGGGGCTTTAGTGAGACCCAGTACTTC | CASSISGGFSETQYF
- | TRBJ2-7 | TRBV6-6 | - | TGTGCCAGCAGTTACTCGGAGGACAGCTACGAGCAGTACTTC | CASSYSEDSYEQYF
- | TRBJ2-7 | TRBV6-5 | TRBD1 | TGTGCCAGCAGACATACGGACAGGACCGCCTACGAGCAGTACTTC | CASRHTDRTAYEQYF
- | TRBJ1-5 | TRBV27 | TRBD1 | TGTGCCAGCAGTTCGACCGGGACAGGGGGACGCAATCAGCCCCAGCATTTT | CASSSTGTGGRNQPQHF
- | TRBJ2-3 | TRBV9 | - | TGTGCCAGCAGCGTATTAGGACAACCTAGCACAGATACGCAGTATTTT | CASSVLGQPSTDTQYF
- | TRBJ1-4 | TRBV25-1 | TRBD1 | TGTGCCAGCAGTGAGAACAGGGGAATAAATGAAAAACTGTTTTTT | CASSENRGINEKLFF
- | TRBJ1-2 | TRBV6-5 | - | TGTGCCAGCAGTTACACCGCACAGCGGGGCTACACCTTC | CASSYTAQRGYTF
- | TRBJ1-1 | TRBV19 | - | TGTGCCAGTAAAGACCGGTGGGACACTGAAGCTTTCTTT | CASKDRWDTEAFF
- | TRBJ1-6 | TRBV11-2 | TRBD1 | TGTGCCAGCAGCTTAGGGACAGGCTCACCCCTCCACTTT | CASSLGTGSPLHF
- | TRBJ1-4 | TRBV4-3 | - | TGCGCCAGCAGCCAAGATGCAGGACAACTGTTTTTT | CASSQDAGQLFF
- | TRBJ1-5 | TRBV7-8 | TRBD1 | TGTGCCAGCAGCTTAGGTCAGGGGGCTAGCAATCAGCCCCAGCATTTT | CASSLGQGASNQPQHF
- | TRBJ1-4 | TRBV5-6 | TRBD1 | TGTGCCAGCAGCGTGGGACAGGGGGCGAGACCCAATGAAAAACTGTTTTTT | CASSVGQGARPNEKLFF
once | TRBJ1-4 | TRBV7-2 | - | TGTGCCAGCAGCTTACGCCCAGACTCCACAGTTGAAAAACTGTTTTTT | CASSLRPDSTVEKLFF
- | TRBJ1-5 | TRBV28 | TRBD1 | TGTGCCAGTAGTGCCGGGACAGCTAGCAATCAGCCCCAGCATTTT | CASSAGTASNQPQHF
- | TRBJ1-1 | TRBV7-2 | - | TGTGCCAGCAGCTTGGACGGGAGGGTGGGTGAAGCTTTCTTT | CASSLDGRVGEAFF
- | TRBJ2-1 | TRBV7-9 | - | TGTGCCAGCAGTTTAGGAAGCTCCTACAATGAGCAGTTCTTC | CASSLGSSYNEQFF
- | TRBJ2-1 | TRBV7-2 | - | TGTGCCAGCAGCTTTACACTGACTAGTTTACAGTTCTTC | CASSFTLTSLQFF
- | TRBJ1-6 | TRBV24-1 | - | TGTGCCACCATTAGGACAGCTTATAATTCACCCCTCCACTTT | CATIRTAYNSPLHF
- | TRBJ2-3 | TRBV6-5 | - | TGTGCCAGCAGCCCCCCTAGCACAGATACGCAGTATTTT | CASSPPSTDTQYF
- | TRBJ2-2 | TRBV28 | - | TGTGCCAGCAGTTTCAGAGGGTTGAACACCGGGGAGCTGTTTTTT | CASSFRGLNTGELFF